These 3 T cell receptor beta chains came from one sample sequenced in a study of regulatory T cells in long-lasting Graves disease. The sample's time point: newly diagnosed GD, antithyroid drugs for less than 3 months. Extracted PBMC RNA gave rise to the TCR library. Sequencing libraries for TCR beta were prepared with iRepertoire HTBI primers and Arm-PCR of CDR3 regions. TCRdb processed the multiplex PCR reads anew with MiXCR; each CDR3 protein has one entry. The sample shows approximately 350,000 distinct CDR3 sequences, around 11% of them seen only once. The same sample was also used in a study of T cells in Graves' hyperthyroidism and ophthalmopathy.

The specimen comprised peripheral blood mononuclear cells (PBMCs), sampled at new diagnosis, from a patient treated with antithyroid drugs. These receptors were taken from a woman aged 18-29 years with Graves disease.

Remarks on this clonotype: Because the CDR3 is missing its conserved closing phenylalanine or tryptophan, this is likely a read error. The rearrangement joins TRBV28 to TRBJ2-1; no clear D gene. The V gene's germline CDR1 is MDHEN and CDR2 SYDVKM. The CDR3 loop spans 15 amino acids. V gave up 4 bases and J gave up 4 bases, with 14 bases separating them. In DNA form, the CDR3 reads TGTGCCAGCAGTTCCTCCGGGTCCCCATACAATGAGCAGTTCCTC. The encoded protein is CASSSSGSPYNEQFL.

This clonotype was seen only a few times. The V call is TRBV20-1, the J call TRBJ2-3; D is possibly TRBD1 or TRBD2 (6 bases each). CDR3 size: 17 residues. Germline loops: CDR1 DFQATT, CDR2 SNEGSKA (reference sequence). The V and J ends lost 6 bases and 6 bases respectively, with 28 bases between them. The CDR3: CSALLKAGHSSADTQYF. CDR3 DNA sequence: TGCAGTGCCCTCCTCAAGGCGGGACACTCCTCGGCGGATACGCAGTATTTT.

This chain uses TRBV7-2 with TRBJ2-5; 16 bases match TRBD2. This CDR3 region has 20 residues. Trimming took 3 bases from V and 4 from J; bases not matched to a gene: 14. Germline CDR1 is SGHTA and CDR2 is FQGNSA. This CDR3 is CASSFVGGPGTSGRGETQYF. CDR3 sequence (DNA): TGTGCCAGCAGCTTCGTCGGAGGTCCCGGGACTAGCGGGAGGGGAGAGACCCAGTACTTC.